These T cell receptor beta chains were read from a single sample in a study of PD-1 blockade in classical Hodgkin lymphoma. Assay: immunoSEQ multiplex PCR; the TCRdb copy retains only in-frame clones and omits some. Among about 18,000 clones listed, approximately 79% were seen once. This sample comprised peripheral blood mononuclear cells (PBMCs), obtained at baseline. The receptors were gathered from a human donor with classical Hodgkin lymphoma. CDR3s include the opening cysteine and the closing phenylalanine or tryptophan. A D gene is named only where the DNA matches it firmly. The size field is filled for only some rows; it gives once, few, many or a size class.

v_gene	abundance	d_gene	j_gene	CDR3aa	CDR3nt
TRBV6-6	NA	NA	TRBJ1-4	CASSPQGEKLFF	TGTGCCAGCAGTCCACAGGGTGAAAAACTGTTTTTT
TRBV19	NA	NA	TRBJ1-5	CASLPRGRGSNQPQHF	TGTGCCAGTCTCCCAAGGGGTCGGGGAAGCAATCAGCCCCAGCATTTT
TRBV18	NA	NA	TRBJ2-7	CASSPEGFGYEQYF	TGTGCCAGCTCACCAGAGGGCTTCGGGTACGAGCAGTACTTC
TRBV28	NA	NA	TRBJ1-1	CASTIQGRTEAFF	TGTGCCAGCACTATACAGGGAAGGACTGAAGCTTTCTTT
TRBV19	NA	TRBD1	TRBJ1-2	CASSTTGVEGYTF	TGTGCCAGTAGTACGACAGGGGTTGAAGGCTACACCTTC
TRBV19	NA	NA	TRBJ1-1	CASRRIGEAFF	TGTGCCAGTAGAAGGATAGGTGAAGCTTTCTTT
TRBV29-1	NA	NA	TRBJ1-2	CSVDGEYGYTF	TGCAGCGTTGATGGGGAGTACGGCTACACCTTC
TRBV19	once	NA	TRBJ2-6	CATLSGWGANVLTF	TGTGCCACCCTGTCAGGGTGGGGGGCCAACGTCCTGACTTTC
TRBV5-1	NA	NA	TRBJ1-2	CASSERPGFGYTF	TGCGCCAGCAGCGAACGCCCAGGTTTTGGCTACACCTTC
TRBV2	once	TRBD1	TRBJ1-4	CARSGTDEKLFF	TGTGCCCGCTCCGGGACAGATGAAAAACTGTTTTTT
TRBV4-1	few	TRBD2	TRBJ2-2	CASSQDPFGTSGKKNTGELFF	TGCGCCAGCAGCCAAGATCCCTTCGGGACTAGCGGGAAAAAAAACACCGGGGAGCTGTTTTTT
TRBV21-1	NA	NA	TRBJ2-3	CASSHHMGHSTDTQYF	TGTGCCAGCAGCCATCACATGGGACATAGCACAGATACGCAGTATTTT
TRBV27	NA	TRBD2	TRBJ2-2	CASSFSSGGTGELFF	TGTGCCAGCAGTTTTTCTAGCGGGGGGACCGGGGAGCTGTTTTTT
TRBV19	NA	NA	TRBJ2-7	CASSRDGSYEQYF	TGTGCCAGTAGTAGGGACGGCTCCTACGAGCAGTACTTC
TRBV5-4	NA	NA	TRBJ2-2	CASSLTSGELFF	TGTGCCAGCAGCCTTACTTCCGGGGAGCTGTTTTTT
TRBV4-1	NA	NA	TRBJ2-3	CASSQLGRVNTDTQYF	TGCGCCAGCAGCCAACTGGGACGAGTAAACACAGATACGCAGTATTTT
TRBV5-1	NA	NA	TRBJ2-7	CASSLDAQGVAGEQYF	TGCGCCAGCAGCTTGGACGCACAGGGAGTCGCGGGAGAGCAGTACTTC
TRBV6-1	NA	TRBD1	TRBJ2-7	CASNYRGVEQYF	TGTGCCAGCAATTACAGGGGAGTCGAGCAGTACTTC
TRBV7-8	NA	NA	TRBJ1-5	CASSRSTGGSNQPQHF	TGTGCCAGCAGCCGTTCGACAGGAGGTAGCAATCAGCCCCAGCATTTT
TRBV5-5	NA	NA	TRBJ2-7	CASSFPTGSYEQYF	TGTGCCAGCAGCTTCCCGACAGGCTCCTACGAGCAGTACTTC
TRBV5-1	few	NA	TRBJ1-4	CASGAGGFDEKLFF	TGCGCCAGCGGTGCGGGGGGCTTCGATGAAAAACTGTTTTTT
TRBV5-4	few	TRBD1	TRBJ2-1	CASSSETPGQGSYEQFF	TGTGCCAGCAGTTCCGAAACGCCGGGACAGGGGTCTTATGAGCAGTTCTTC
TRBV6-1	NA	NA	TRBJ2-5	CASMVIKETQYF	TGTGCCAGCATGGTGATAAAAGAGACCCAGTACTTC
TRBV6-6	NA	NA	TRBJ1-2	CASSRGGYGYTF	TGTGCCAGCAGTCGGGGAGGCTATGGCTACACCTTC
TRBV5-6	NA	NA	TRBJ1-2	CASSWGHPPGYGYTF	TGTGCCAGCAGCTGGGGACACCCGCCGGGCTATGGCTACACCTTC
TRBV12-5	NA	TRBD2	TRBJ2-5	CASGLGRGAQVQETQYF	TGTGCTAGTGGTTTGGGGCGGGGGGCCCAAGTCCAAGAGACCCAGTACTTC
TRBV7-9	NA	TRBD2	TRBJ2-7	CASSESAGTSGRGEQYF	TGTGCCAGCAGCGAAAGCGCCGGGACTAGCGGGAGGGGTGAGCAGTACTTC
TRBV6-1	NA	NA	TRBJ2-1	CASSTRGYNEQFF	TGTGCCAGCTCCACTAGGGGCTACAATGAGCAGTTCTTC
TRBV5-5	few	TRBD1	TRBJ2-7	CASSRPGQGAREQYF	TGTGCCAGCAGCCGCCCGGGACAGGGGGCGCGGGAGCAGTACTTC
TRBV2	NA	TRBD1	TRBJ2-1	CAIKRGQGDNEQFF	TGTGCCATCAAGAGGGGACAGGGGGACAATGAGCAGTTCTTC